The clone carrying this T cell receptor (beta chain) was recorded once. Antigen unknown. The V and J ends lost 8 bases and 7 bases respectively, with 15 bases between them. The CDR3 loop spans 13 amino acids. Germline lookup yields CDR1 SEHNR and CDR2 FQNEAQ (reference sequence). This record comes from a study of post-analysis software for immune sequencing data. Study information: Relapsing-remitting, secondary progressive and progressive-relapsing forms made up the multiple sclerosis disease courses.

Unique-molecular-identifier-tagged TCR beta cDNA libraries were used. TCRdb re-called the PCR reads with MiXCR, one entry per CDR3 protein. The sample records hundreds of thousands of distinct CDR3 sequences, roughly two fifths being singletons. Study results and limitations: Among about 5 TRBV segments more frequent in patients than controls were TRBV5-6, TRBV5-1 and TRBV20-1. Samples from one preparation batch, clustered by F measure, grouped strongly together.

The chain links TRBV7-9 to TRBJ2-1; D gene uncertain. Sequencing used blood. The sequence derives from a girl between 10 and 17 years old with multiple sclerosis. This chain's CDR3 is CASDLGLGNEQFF. CDR3 in DNA: TGTGCCAGCGACCTTGGGCTGGGGAATGAGCAGTTCTTC.